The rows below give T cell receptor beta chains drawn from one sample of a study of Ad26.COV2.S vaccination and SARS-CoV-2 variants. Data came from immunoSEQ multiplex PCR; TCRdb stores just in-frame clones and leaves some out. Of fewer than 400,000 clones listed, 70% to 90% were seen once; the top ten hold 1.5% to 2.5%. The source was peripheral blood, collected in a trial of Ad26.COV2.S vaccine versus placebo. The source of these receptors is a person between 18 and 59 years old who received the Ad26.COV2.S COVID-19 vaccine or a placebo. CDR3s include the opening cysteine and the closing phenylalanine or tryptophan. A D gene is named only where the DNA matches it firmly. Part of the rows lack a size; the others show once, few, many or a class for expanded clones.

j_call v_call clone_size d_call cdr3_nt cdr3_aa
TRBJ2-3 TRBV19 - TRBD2 TGTGCCAGTAGTATTTGGGGGGGTCAAGGCACAGATACGCAGTACTTT CASSIWGGQGTDTQYF
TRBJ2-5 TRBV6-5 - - TGTGCCAGCAGTTACCCCCCCGCTACCGAAGAGACCCAGTACTTC CASSYPPATEETQYF
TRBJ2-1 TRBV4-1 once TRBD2 TGCGCCAGCCGGGGGCTAGCGGGGGGTAACAATGAGCAGTTCTTC CASRGLAGGNNEQFF
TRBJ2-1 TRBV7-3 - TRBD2 TGTGCCAGCAGCTTATCTAGCGGGGGGCTCAATGAGCAGTTCTTC CASSLSSGGLNEQFF
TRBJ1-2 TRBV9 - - TGTGCCAGCAGCGCCCGCGGGGGGGGCCCGCTCTATGGCTACACCTTC CASSARGGGPLYGYTF
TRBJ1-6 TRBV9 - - TGTGCCAGCAGCGTAGATCCCAAGGGTCAGTCACCCCTCCACTTT CASSVDPKGQSPLHF
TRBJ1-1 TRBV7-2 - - TGTGCCAGCAGCTCACAGGCTGGGATGAACACTGAAGCTTTCTTT CASSSQAGMNTEAFF
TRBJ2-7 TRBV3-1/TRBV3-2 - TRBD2 TGTGCCAGCAGCCTCAGGCGAGGACTAGCGGGGGCCTTCTGCTACGAGCAGTACTTC CASSLRRGLAGAFCYEQYF
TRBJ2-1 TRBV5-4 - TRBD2 TGTGCCAGCAGCTCCGGGGGGGAGAATGAGCAGTTCTTC CASSSGGENEQFF
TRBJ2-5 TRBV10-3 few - TGTGCCATCGGGTCGGGTAGGGAGACCCAGTACTTC CAIGSGRETQYF
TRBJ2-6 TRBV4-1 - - TGCGCCAGCAGCCAAGAAGCGGCCAGCTCTGGGGCCAACGTCCTGACTTTC CASSQEAASSGANVLTF
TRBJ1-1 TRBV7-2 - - TGTGCCAGCAGCTACAAGGACAGTCCCACTGAAGCTTTCTTT CASSYKDSPTEAFF
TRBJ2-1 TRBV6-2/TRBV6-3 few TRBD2 TGTGCCAGCAGCTCTCCGAACTACGGCGGGGGGAATGAGCAGTTCTTC CASSSPNYGGGNEQFF
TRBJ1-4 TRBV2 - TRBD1 TGTGCCAGCAGTAAACAGGGGGCCGGTGAAAAACTGTTTTTT CASSKQGAGEKLFF
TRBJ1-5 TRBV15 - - TGTGCCACCAGCAGAGGAGGACGCGGGGTCCAGCCCCAGCATTTT CATSRGGRGVQPQHF
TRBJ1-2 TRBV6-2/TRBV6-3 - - TGTGCCAGCAGTTCCACAGGAAGCGGGGTAAATGGCTACACCTTC CASSSTGSGVNGYTF
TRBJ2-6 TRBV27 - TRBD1 TGTGCCAGCAGTTTAGACAGGGCTGGGGCCAACGTCCTGACTTTC CASSLDRAGANVLTF
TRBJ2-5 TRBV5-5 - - TGTGCCAGCAGCGGGGGCAGGGTACTCCAAGAGACCCAGTACTTC CASSGGRVLQETQYF
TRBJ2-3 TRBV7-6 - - TGTGCCAGCAGCTACGCGCCTAGCACAGATACGCAGTATTTT CASSYAPSTDTQYF
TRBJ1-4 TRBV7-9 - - TGTGCCAGCAGCCAGAGGGGGGGCGCGGATGAAAAACTGTTTTTT CASSQRGGADEKLFF
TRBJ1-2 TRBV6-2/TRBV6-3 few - TGTGCCAGCAGTTACTCGGCGGGCGCGGGCGCCTATGGCTACACCTTC CASSYSAGAGAYGYTF
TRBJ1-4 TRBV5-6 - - TGTGCCAGCAGCTTGGTGGCCCGCGGTGAAAAACTGTTTTTT CASSLVARGEKLFF
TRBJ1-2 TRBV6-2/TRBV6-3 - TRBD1 TGTGCCAGCACCCCAGGGACAGACCTCTATGGCTACACCTTC CASTPGTDLYGYTF
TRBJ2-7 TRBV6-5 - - TGTGCCAGCAGGGTCACGTCAGCCTACGAGCAGTACTTC CASRVTSAYEQYF
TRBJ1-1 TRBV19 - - TGTGCCAGTAGTATTAAGAGGGGCGGGGGAATCAACACTGAAGCTTTCTTT CASSIKRGGGINTEAFF
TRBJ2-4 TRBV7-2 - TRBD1 TGTGCCAGCAGCCTCGAGACAGGGGCCAAAGAGTACTTC CASSLETGAKEYF
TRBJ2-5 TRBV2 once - TGTGCCAGCAGTGAAACGGAGACCCAGTACTTC CASSETETQYF
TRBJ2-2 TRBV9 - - TGTGCCAGCAGCGTAAGGCTCCAGAACACCGGGGAGCTGTTTTTT CASSVRLQNTGELFF
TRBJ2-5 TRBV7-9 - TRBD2 TGTGCCAGCAGCTTAGGGTTACTAGCGGGGAGTCAAGAGACCCAGTACTTC CASSLGLLAGSQETQYF
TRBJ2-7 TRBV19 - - TGTGCCAGTAGTATCGGGACTGCCTTCTACGAGCAGTACTTC CASSIGTAFYEQYF
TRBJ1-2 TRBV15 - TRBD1 TGTGCCACCAGCAGGGACAGGGCTGGCTACACCTTC CATSRDRAGYTF
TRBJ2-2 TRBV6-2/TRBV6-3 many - TGTGCCAGCAGCAGGGGTGACGCCGGGGAGCTGTTTTTT CASSRGDAGELFF
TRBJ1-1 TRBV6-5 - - TGTGCCAGCAGCCACCTGACAGGCGGCACTGAAGCTTTCTTT CASSHLTGGTEAFF
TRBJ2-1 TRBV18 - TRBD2 TGTGCCAGCTCACCACCGGGGGGGTGGGACTTACTCTACAATGAGCAGTTCTTC CASSPPGGWDLLYNEQFF
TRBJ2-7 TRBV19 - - TGTGCCAGTAGTAACAGGGCACCCTACGAGCAGTACTTC CASSNRAPYEQYF
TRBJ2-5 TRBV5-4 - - TGTGCCAGCACTCGCCGGGACGGACGTGGTTCGGAGACCCAGTACTTC CASTRRDGRGSETQYF
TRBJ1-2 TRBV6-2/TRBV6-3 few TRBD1 TGTGCCAGCAGTTATCCTCGGACAGGGGGCTCCTATGGCTACACCTTC CASSYPRTGGSYGYTF